These 11 T cell receptor beta chains came from one sample sequenced in a study of CD8 T cells in ankylosing spondylitis. TCRdb re-called the 5' RACE reads through MiXCR, storing one row per CDR3 protein. The sample lists 250,000 to 400,000 distinct CDR3 sequences; roughly 10% were seen once. The source material was blood, either unsorted or a sorted T cell fraction (not recorded which). The receptors stem from a female donor with ankylosing spondylitis or in good health (not recorded which).

As concerns this clonotype: A much larger clone lies one base from this, so it may be a read error. The V gene is TRBV24-1, the J gene TRBJ2-1, with TRBD2 matching 10 bases. This CDR3 region has 16 residues. CDR1 is KGHDR and CDR2 is SFDVKD in the germline V gene. CDR3 loop: CATSDLSGGAYHEQFF. The CDR3 nucleotides read TGTGCCACCAGTGATTTGAGCGGGGGGGCCTACCATGAGCAGTTCTTC.

Concerning this clonotype itself: At one end the junction does not follow the germline gene, possibly because of a read error. The V and J genes are TRBV7-9 and TRBJ2-7, with TRBD1 matching over 7 bases. This CDR3 contains 13 residues. In germline, CDR1 is SEHNR, CDR2 FQNEAQ (reference sequence). The CDR3 region has the DNA TGTGCCAGCAGCCCGACAGGGTCCTACGAGCATTACTTC. Protein product: CASSPTGSYEHYF.

This clonotype was observed many times. The J gene is TRBJ2-1, the V gene TRBV12-3 or TRBV12-4, with 11 bases fitting TRBD2. This CDR3 region has 12 residues. With 4 bases clipped from V and 16 bases from J, the junction kept 6 bases outside the gene matches. For the CDR3, the DNA is TGTGCCAGCAGTTATAGCGGGGGGGCGTTCTTCTTC. Translating it yields CASSYSGGAFFF.

This clonotype showed up many times. The chain has TRBV12-3 or TRBV12-4 and TRBJ1-1; D gene unclear. Between the trimmed V and J ends, which lost 4 bases and 1 base, there was a span of 13 bases. This CDR3 has 15 residues. The DNA for the CDR3 is TGTGCCAGCAGTTACCCCTCGGGCAGGAACACTGAAGCTTTCTTT. It codes for CASSYPSGRNTEAFF.

This clonotype was seen repeatedly, ten times or more. J is TRBJ1-5 and V is TRBV12-3 or TRBV12-4, with no clear D. This CDR3 comprises 11 residues. The ends were cut back, 1 base at V and 10 bases at J, with 5 bases in the middle. CDR3 region: CASSLVGPQHF. The DNA for the CDR3 is TGTGCCAGCAGTTTAGTAGGTCCCCAGCATTTT.

This clonotype has at least ten counts. The chain links TRBV5-1 to TRBJ2-7; TRBD1 matches at 7 bases. Germline CDR1 and CDR2: SGHRS and YFSETQ. The CDR3 contains 14 residues. V shed 4 bases, J shed 4 bases, and the junction held 8 bases outside the gene matches. This CDR3 is CASSKAGTDYEQYF. CDR3 coding DNA: TGCGCCAGCAGCAAGGCCGGGACAGATTACGAGCAGTACTTC.

Turning to this clonotype: A much bigger clone sits one base away, suggesting this may be a read error. This sequence joins TRBV20-1 and TRBJ1-1; the match to TRBD1 covers 9 bases. CDR3 length: 12 residues. Germline V gene data show CDR1 as DFQATT and CDR2 as SNEGSKA (reference sequence). CDR3 sequence: CSSRDRAELAFF. CDR3 nucleotide sequence: TGCAGTTCTAGGGACAGGGCAGAGTTAGCTTTCTTT.

The table lists this clonotype with many counts. The CDR3 DNA is TGTGCCAGCAGTTTTGCGGGGCGTACCTACGAGCAGTACTTC. This gives the protein CASSFAGRTYEQYF. The V gene is TRBV12-3 or TRBV12-4, the J gene TRBJ2-7; D may be TRBD2 (6 bases). CDR3 length equals 14 residues. Trimming removed 3 bases from V and 2 bases from J, with 11 bases in between.

This clonotype was recorded at least ten times. This chain uses TRBV5-1 with TRBJ1-2; D possibly corresponds to TRBD1 (5 bases). Trimming pared 5 bases from V and 1 base from J, leaving 15 bases between. The CDR3 is 15 residues long. Germline assignment: CDR1 SGHRS and CDR2 YFSETQ. DNA for the CDR3: TGCGCCAGCAGACCTCAAGCCCAGGGTAACTATGGCTACACCTTC. Its translation: CASRPQAQGNYGYTF.

This clonotype was found many times. The gene calls are TRBV12-3 or TRBV12-4 and TRBJ1-3; 7 positions agree with TRBD1. The CDR3 has 15 amino acids. J was trimmed by 1 base and V by 8 bases; bases with no gene match: 8. CDR3 DNA sequence: TGTGCCAGCGGCCGGACAGGTCCATCTGGAAACACCATATATTTT. Its translation: CASGRTGPSGNTIYF.

To note about this clonotype: A much larger clone sits a single nucleotide away, making a read error possible. CDR3 bases: TGTGCCAGCAAAGGGACAGTGGCTAATAACTATGGCTACACCTTC. Its protein product is CASKGTVANNYGYTF. This chain joins TRBV6-1 and TRBJ1-2; 7 positions agree with TRBD1. The V and J ends lost 7 bases and 1 base, in that order; junction bases with no gene match: 9. This CDR3 spans 15 amino acids. Germline V gives CDR1 MNHNS, CDR2 SASEGT.